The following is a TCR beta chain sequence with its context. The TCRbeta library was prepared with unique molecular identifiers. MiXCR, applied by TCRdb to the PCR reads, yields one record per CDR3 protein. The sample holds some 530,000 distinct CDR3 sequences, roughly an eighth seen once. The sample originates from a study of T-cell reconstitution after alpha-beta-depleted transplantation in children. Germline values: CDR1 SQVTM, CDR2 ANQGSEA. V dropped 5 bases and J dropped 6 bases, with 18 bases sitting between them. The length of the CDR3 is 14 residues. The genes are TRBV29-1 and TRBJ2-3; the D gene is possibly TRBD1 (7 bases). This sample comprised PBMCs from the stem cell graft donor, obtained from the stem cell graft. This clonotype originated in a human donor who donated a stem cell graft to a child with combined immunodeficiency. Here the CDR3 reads CSVRIRGDSDTQYF. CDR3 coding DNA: TGCAGCGTTAGAATCAGGGGGGATTCCGATACGCAGTATTTT.